This passage covers 11 T cell receptor beta chains from one sample sequenced in a study of blood T cell repertoires in COVID-19. Some clones are missing from TCRdb's copy, which holds only in-frame ones; the method was immunoSEQ multiplex PCR. The sample lists under 300,000 clones, around four fifths occurring once. Sequencing used peripheral blood. These receptors were obtained from a woman aged 55 to 70 with active or convalescent COVID-19.

This chain connects TRBV27 to TRBJ1-5; D remains ambiguous. V lost 6 bases to trimming and J lost 4 bases, with 10 bases between them. Germline CDR1 is MNHEY and CDR2 is SMNVEV (reference sequence). This CDR3 has 13 amino acids. CDR3 loop: CASSGLQNQPQHF. CDR3 coding DNA: TGTGCCAGCAGCGGACTCCAGAATCAGCCCCAGCATTTT.

There are a few counts of this clone. V and J are TRBV19 and TRBJ2-1; maybe TRBD1 (6 bases). In germline, CDR1 is LNHDA, CDR2 SQIVND (reference sequence). The V end lost 1 base, the J end lost 8 bases, and 9 bases lay between the germline ends. This CDR3 has 13 amino acids. The CDR3 is CASSIVGGHEQFF. The CDR3 region has the DNA TGTGCCAGTAGTATAGTTGGGGGCCATGAGCAGTTCTTC.

J is TRBJ2-2 and V is TRBV2, with TRBD1 matching over 9 bases. The J segment lost 7 bases and the V segment lost 8 bases, leaving 11 bases of the junction unmatched. CDR3 length: 15 amino acids. The germline V gene has CDR1 SNHLY and CDR2 FYNNEI. The CDR3 nucleotides read TGTGCCAGCCTATTCGACAGGGGGGAGGGCGGGGAGCTGTTTTTT. It codes for CASLFDRGEGGELFF.

The rearrangement uses TRBV25-1 and TRBJ1-2; D perhaps matches TRBD1 (6 bases). V was trimmed by 3 bases and J by 8 bases, leaving 16 bases between them. Germline loops: CDR1 MGHDK, CDR2 SYGVNS. The CDR3 length is 14 residues. The CDR3 loop reads CASSDIDRLEGYTF. The DNA for the CDR3 is TGTGCCAGCAGTGACATAGACAGGTTGGAAGGCTACACCTTC.

This sequence joins TRBV7-8 and TRBJ2-7; D not resolved. Trimming removed 0 bases at V and 4 bases at J, with 10 bases between. Germline values: CDR1 SGHVS, CDR2 FQNEAQ. The CDR3 is 14 amino acids. The CDR3 nucleotides read TGTGCCAGCAGCTTAGCACGTGGCAGTTACGAGCAGTACTTC. The encoded protein is CASSLARGSYEQYF.

The V and J genes are TRBV5-1 and TRBJ1-4; 7 nucleotides agree with TRBD1. CDR1 SGHRS and CDR2 YFSETQ come from the germline V gene. With V trimmed by 7 bases and J by 4 bases, 4 bases remained unmatched. The length of the CDR3 is 13 residues. The CDR3 DNA follows: TGCGCCAGCCGGGACAGCTTTAATGAAAAACTGTTTTTT. Translating gives CASRDSFNEKLFF.

V is TRBV5-1 and J is TRBJ1-2; 11 bases are shared with TRBD1. CDR3 length: 15 residues. The V segment lost 4 bases and the J segment 5 bases; nucleotides outside the gene matches: 7. Germline CDR1 and CDR2: SGHRS and YFSETQ. CDR3 residues: CASSGGQGAGYGYTF. CDR3 coding DNA: TGCGCCAGCAGCGGAGGACAGGGGGCAGGTTATGGCTACACCTTC.

Regarding this clone: In the same sample, other DNA sequences code for this CDR3. This chain links TRBV6-1 with TRBJ1-5; D not certain. V gave up 0 bases and J gave up 6 bases, with 18 bases separating them. Per germline, CDR1 MNHNS and CDR2 SASEGT. The CDR3 sequence is 17 residues long. The CDR3 spells CASSEAQAAIVPQPQHF. DNA for the CDR3: TGTGCCAGCAGTGAAGCGCAGGCAGCAATCGTTCCTCAGCCCCAGCATTTT.

About this clone: One junction end does not reproduce the germline sequence, and a read error may be involved. The chain is built from TRBV5-6 and TRBJ2-7, with 7 bases that match TRBD1. Per germline, CDR1 SGHDT and CDR2 YYEEEE. This CDR3 region has 12 residues. The CDR3 bases are TGTGCCAGCAGCTTTCCCCGACGACAGGGCGACTTC. This gives the protein CASSFPRRQGDF.

A note on this clone: This CDR3 is also generated by other DNA sequences in the sample. The V and J genes are TRBV3-1 (or the pseudogene TRBV3-2) and TRBJ1-5, with TRBD1 identical over 7 bases. The CDR3 is made up of 13 amino acids. Unmatched junction bases numbered 0, after V lost 3 bases and J lost 4 bases. Germline lookup yields CDR1 LGHDT and CDR2 YNNKEL (reference sequence). The CDR3: CASSQDRNQPQHF. The DNA of the CDR3 is TGTGCCAGCAGCCAGGACAGGAATCAGCCCCAGCATTTT.

The chain links TRBV15 to TRBJ1-2, with TRBD1 identical over 10 bases. Germline V gives CDR1 LNHNV, CDR2 YYDKDF (reference sequence). This CDR3 contains 15 residues. J lost 7 bases, V lost 2 bases, and 7 bases had no gene match. CDR3 in amino acids: CATSRSGTGDGGYTF. Here the CDR3 DNA reads TGTGCCACCAGCAGATCCGGGACAGGGGATGGTGGCTACACCTTC.